This TCR beta chain stems from a study of T-cell reconstitution after alpha-beta-depleted transplantation in children. Construction of the TCRbeta library involved unique molecular identifiers. TCRdb passed the PCR reads through MiXCR, listing each CDR3 protein once. Of hundreds of thousands of distinct CDR3 sequences listed, around 13% are singletons. The length of the CDR3 is 14 residues. The germline gives CDR1 SGHVS, CDR2 FQNEAQ. V dropped 1 base and J dropped 4 bases, with 10 bases sitting between them. The J gene is TRBJ1-1, the V gene TRBV7-8; D is uncertain. This specimen consisted of PBMCs, obtained before TCRalphabeta/CD19-depleted stem cell transplant. The origin of this receptor is a girl aged 2-9 years with congenital amegakaryocytic thrombocytopenia, due to receive a stem cell transplant. The CDR3, as DNA: TGTGCCAGCAGCTTAGGTGGGGAGGGCACTGAAGCTTTCTTT. As protein: CASSLGGEGTEAFF.